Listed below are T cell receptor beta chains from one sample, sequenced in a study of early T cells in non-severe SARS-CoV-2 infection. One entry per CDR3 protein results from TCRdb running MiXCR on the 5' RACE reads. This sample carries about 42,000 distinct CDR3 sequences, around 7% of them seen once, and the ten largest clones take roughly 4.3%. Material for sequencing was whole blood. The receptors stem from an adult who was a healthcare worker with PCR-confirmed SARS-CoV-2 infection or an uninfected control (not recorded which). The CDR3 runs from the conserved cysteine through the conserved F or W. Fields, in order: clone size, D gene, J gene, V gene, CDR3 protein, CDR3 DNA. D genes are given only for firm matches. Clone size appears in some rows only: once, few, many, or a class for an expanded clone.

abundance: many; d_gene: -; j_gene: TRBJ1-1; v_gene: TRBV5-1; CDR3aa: CASSWDGAMNTEAFF; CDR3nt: TGCGCCAGCAGCTGGGACGGGGCGATGAACACTGAAGCTTTCTTT
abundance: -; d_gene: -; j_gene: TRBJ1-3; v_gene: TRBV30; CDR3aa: CAWSEGPASGNTIYF; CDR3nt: TGTGCCTGGAGTGAGGGGCCCGCCTCTGGAAACACCATATATTTT
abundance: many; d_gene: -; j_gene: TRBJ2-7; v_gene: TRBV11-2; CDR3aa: CASSLQDGGGSSYEQYF; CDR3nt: TGTGCCAGCAGCTTACAAGACGGGGGCGGGAGCTCCTACGAGCAGTACTTC
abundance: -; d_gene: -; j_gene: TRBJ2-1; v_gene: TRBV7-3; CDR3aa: CASSLSSDNEQFF; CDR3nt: TGTGCCAGCAGCTTATCTAGCGACAATGAGCAGTTCTTC
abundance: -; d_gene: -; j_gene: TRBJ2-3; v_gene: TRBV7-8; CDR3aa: CASSPRGGLDTQYF; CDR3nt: TGTGCCAGCAGCCCTAGGGGTGGGCTTGATACGCAGTATTTT
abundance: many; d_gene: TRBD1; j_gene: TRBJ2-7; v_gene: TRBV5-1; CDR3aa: CASSPEMAQGALEQYF; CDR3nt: TGCGCCAGCAGCCCGGAGATGGCACAGGGGGCGCTTGAGCAGTACTTC
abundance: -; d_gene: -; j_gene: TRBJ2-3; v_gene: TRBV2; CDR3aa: CASRSGYTDTQYF; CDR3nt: TGTGCCAGCAGATCGGGGTACACAGATACGCAGTATTTT
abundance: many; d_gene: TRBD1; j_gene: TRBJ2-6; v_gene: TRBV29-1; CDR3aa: CSVPGQGRFGANVLTF; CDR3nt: TGCAGCGTGCCGGGACAGGGAAGGTTTGGGGCCAACGTCCTGACTTTC
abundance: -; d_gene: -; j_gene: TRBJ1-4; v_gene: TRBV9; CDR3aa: CASSVGISATNEKLFF; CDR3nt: TGTGCCAGCAGCGTAGGCATCAGCGCAACTAATGAAAAACTGTTTTTT
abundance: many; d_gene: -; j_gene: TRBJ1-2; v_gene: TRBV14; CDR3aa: CASSPEATYGYTF; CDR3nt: TGTGCCAGCAGCCCCGAGGCGACCTATGGCTACACCTTC
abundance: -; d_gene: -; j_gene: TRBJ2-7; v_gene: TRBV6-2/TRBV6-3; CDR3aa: CASSYSRDSGSREQYF; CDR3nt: TGTGCCAGCAGTTACTCCCGTGATAGCGGTTCGCGCGAGCAGTACTTC
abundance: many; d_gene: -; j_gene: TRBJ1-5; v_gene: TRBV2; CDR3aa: CASRDWASNQPQHF; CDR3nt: TGTGCCAGCAGGGACTGGGCCAGCAATCAGCCCCAGCATTTT
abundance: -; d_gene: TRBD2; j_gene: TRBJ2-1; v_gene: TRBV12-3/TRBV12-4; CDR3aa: CASSRLTSGGAREQFF; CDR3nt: TGTGCCAGCAGCCGCCTGACTAGCGGGGGGGCTAGGGAGCAGTTCTTC
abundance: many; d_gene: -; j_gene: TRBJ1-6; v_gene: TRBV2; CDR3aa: CASSRGLVSPLHF; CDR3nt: TGTGCCAGCAGCAGGGGCCTAGTTTCACCCCTCCACTTT
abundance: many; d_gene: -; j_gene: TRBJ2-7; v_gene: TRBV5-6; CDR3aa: CASSSRSPAVEQYF; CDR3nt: TGTGCCAGCAGCTCCCGATCCCCAGCCGTCGAGCAGTACTTC
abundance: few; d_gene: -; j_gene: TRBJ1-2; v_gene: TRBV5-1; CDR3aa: CASSADVNYGYTF; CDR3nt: TGCGCCAGCAGCGCCGACGTTAACTATGGCTACACCTTC
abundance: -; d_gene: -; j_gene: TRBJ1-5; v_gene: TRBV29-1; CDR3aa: CSVETGYSNQPQHF; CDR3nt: TGCAGCGTTGAAACAGGTTATAGCAATCAGCCCCAGCATTTT
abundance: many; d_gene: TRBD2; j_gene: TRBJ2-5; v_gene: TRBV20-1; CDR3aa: CSALPQLAGGQETQYF; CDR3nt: TGCAGTGCTCTTCCCCAACTAGCGGGGGGGCAAGAGACCCAGTACTTC
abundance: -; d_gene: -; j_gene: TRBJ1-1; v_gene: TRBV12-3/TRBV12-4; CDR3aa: CASSFLGGQSTEAFF; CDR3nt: TGTGCCAGCAGTTTTCTAGGGGGGCAGAGCACTGAAGCTTTCTTT
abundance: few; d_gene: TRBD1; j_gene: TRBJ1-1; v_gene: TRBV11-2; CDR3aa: CASSPVTGTGKEAFF; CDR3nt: TGTGCCAGCAGCCCCGTCACCGGGACAGGAAAAGAAGCTTTCTTT
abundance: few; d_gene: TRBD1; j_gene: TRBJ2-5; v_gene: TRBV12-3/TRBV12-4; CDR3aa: CASSPRQGAGETQYF; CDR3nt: TGTGCCAGCAGTCCCAGGCAGGGGGCAGGGGAGACCCAGTACTTC
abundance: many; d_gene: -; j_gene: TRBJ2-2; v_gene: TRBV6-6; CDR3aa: CASSYTGTRVNTGELFF; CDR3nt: TGTGCCAGCAGTTACACGGGAACAAGGGTCAACACCGGGGAGCTGTTTTTT
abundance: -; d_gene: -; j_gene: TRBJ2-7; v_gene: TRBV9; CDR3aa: CASSVKDRSSYEQYF; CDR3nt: TGTGCCAGCAGCGTAAAGGACCGAAGCTCCTACGAGCAGTACTTC
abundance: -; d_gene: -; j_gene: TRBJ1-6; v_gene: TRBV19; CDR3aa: CASSLGQINSPLHF; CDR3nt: TGTGCCAGTTCCCTCGGACAGATTAATTCACCCCTCCACTTT
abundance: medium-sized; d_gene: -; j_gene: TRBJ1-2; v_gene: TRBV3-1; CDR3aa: CASSQDHAGALGYTF; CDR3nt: TGTGCCAGCAGCCAAGATCATGCGGGGGCCCTTGGCTACACCTTC
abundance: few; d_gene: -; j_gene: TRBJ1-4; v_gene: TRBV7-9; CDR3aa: CASSQVAENEKLFF; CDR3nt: TGTGCCAGCAGCCAAGTGGCAGAGAATGAAAAACTGTTTTTT
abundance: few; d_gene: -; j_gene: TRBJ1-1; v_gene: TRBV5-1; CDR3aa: CASSKSKADLKGAEAFF; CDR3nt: TGCGCCAGCAGCAAATCCAAGGCGGACCTCAAGGGGGCTGAAGCTTTCTTT
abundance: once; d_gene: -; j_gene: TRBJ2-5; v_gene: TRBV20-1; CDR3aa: CSAGGGVQYF; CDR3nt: TGCAGTGCGGGTGGGGGAGTCCAGTACTTC
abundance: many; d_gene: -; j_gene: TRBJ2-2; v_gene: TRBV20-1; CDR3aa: CSAPTSVGQETGELFF; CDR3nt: TGCAGTGCCCCCACCTCGGTGGGACAAGAGACCGGGGAGCTGTTTTTT
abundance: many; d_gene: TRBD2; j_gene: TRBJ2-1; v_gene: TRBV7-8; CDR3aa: CASSLSIPGLVDEQFF; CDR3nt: TGTGCCAGCAGCTTATCTATTCCGGGACTAGTAGATGAGCAGTTCTTC
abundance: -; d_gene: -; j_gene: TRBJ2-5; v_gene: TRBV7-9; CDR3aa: CASSRKEAAETQYF; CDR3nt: TGTGCCAGCAGCCGGAAGGAGGCGGCGGAGACCCAGTACTTC
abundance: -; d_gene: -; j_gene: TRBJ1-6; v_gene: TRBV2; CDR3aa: CASSGGTPNSPLHF; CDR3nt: TGTGCCAGCAGCGGCGGGACGCCTAATTCACCCCTCCACTTT
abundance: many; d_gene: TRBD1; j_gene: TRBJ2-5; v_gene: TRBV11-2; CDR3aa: CATGQDQETQYF; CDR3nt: TGTGCCACCGGACAGGACCAAGAGACCCAGTACTTC
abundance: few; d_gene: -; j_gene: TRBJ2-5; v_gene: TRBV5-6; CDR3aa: CASSLAYRVPGETQYF; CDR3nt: TGTGCCAGCAGCTTAGCCTACCGGGTCCCTGGGGAGACCCAGTACTTC
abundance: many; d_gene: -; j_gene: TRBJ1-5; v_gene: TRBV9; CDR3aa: CASSVGQGFNQPQHF; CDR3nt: TGTGCCAGCAGCGTAGGCCAGGGCTTCAATCAGCCCCAGCATTTT
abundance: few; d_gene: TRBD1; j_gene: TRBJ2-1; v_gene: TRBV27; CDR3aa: CASSLTGDVEQFF; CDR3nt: TGTGCCAGCAGTTTAACAGGGGATGTTGAGCAGTTCTTC
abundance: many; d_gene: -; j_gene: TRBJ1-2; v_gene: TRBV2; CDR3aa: CASSEPRIDYTF; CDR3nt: TGTGCCAGCAGTGAACCCCGGATTGACTACACCTTC
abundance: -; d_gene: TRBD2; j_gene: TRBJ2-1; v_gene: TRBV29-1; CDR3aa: CSVTGLAGGNEQFF; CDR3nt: TGCAGCGTAACGGGACTAGCGGGGGGCAATGAGCAGTTCTTC
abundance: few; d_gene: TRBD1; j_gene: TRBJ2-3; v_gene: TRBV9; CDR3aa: CASRFGTGSLDTQYF; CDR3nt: TGTGCCAGCAGATTTGGGACAGGGAGTTTAGATACGCAGTATTTT
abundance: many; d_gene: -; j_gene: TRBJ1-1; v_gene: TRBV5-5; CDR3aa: CASSPERVNTEAFF; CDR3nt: TGTGCCAGCAGCCCCGAGAGAGTGAACACTGAAGCTTTCTTT
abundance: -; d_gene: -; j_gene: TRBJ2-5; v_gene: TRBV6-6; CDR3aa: CASSYPPVWGETQYF; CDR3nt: TGTGCCAGCAGTTACCCGCCGGTATGGGGTGAGACCCAGTACTTC
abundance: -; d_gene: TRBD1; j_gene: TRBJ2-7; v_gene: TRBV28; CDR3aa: CASSLQTGDEQYF; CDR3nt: TGTGCCAGCAGTCTACAAACAGGGGACGAGCAGTACTTC
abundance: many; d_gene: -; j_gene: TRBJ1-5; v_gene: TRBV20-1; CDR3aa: CSASDIPGQPQHF; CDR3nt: TGCAGTGCTTCGGACATCCCAGGACAGCCCCAGCATTTT
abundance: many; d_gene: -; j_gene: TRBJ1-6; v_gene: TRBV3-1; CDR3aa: CASSLPGYNSPLHF; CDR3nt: TGTGCCAGCAGCCTTCCGGGATACAATTCACCCCTCCACTTT
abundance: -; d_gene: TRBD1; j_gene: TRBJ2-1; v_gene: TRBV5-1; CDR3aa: CASSPPDRDYNEQFF; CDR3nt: TGCGCCAGCAGCCCCCCGGACAGGGACTACAATGAGCAGTTCTTC
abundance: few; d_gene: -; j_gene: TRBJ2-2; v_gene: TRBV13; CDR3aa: CASSLGLLEYTGELFF; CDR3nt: TGTGCCAGCAGCTTGGGACTGCTTGAGTACACCGGGGAGCTGTTTTTT
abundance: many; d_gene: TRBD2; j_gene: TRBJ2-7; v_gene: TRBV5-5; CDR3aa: CASSLTERGKLYEQYF; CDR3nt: TGTGCCAGCAGCTTGACCGAGCGGGGGAAGCTTTACGAGCAGTACTTC
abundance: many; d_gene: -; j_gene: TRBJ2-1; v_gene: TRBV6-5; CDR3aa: CASRDRGNVLGEQFF; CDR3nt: TGTGCCAGCCGCGACCGGGGGAACGTCCTGGGAGAGCAGTTCTTC